This entry lists 20 T cell receptor beta chains sequenced from one sample in a study of blood T cell repertoires in COVID-19. Sequencing used immunoSEQ multiplex PCR; TCRdb keeps in-frame clones, though not all of them. The sample shows a few hundred thousand clones, 85% to 90% of them seen only once. The sequencing sample was made of peripheral blood. Receptors were obtained from a woman aged 40 to 50 who had recovered from COVID-19.

This clone has only one observation. This chain joins TRBV7-8 and TRBJ2-1, with 8 nucleotides matching TRBD2. Looked up from germline, CDR1 is SGHVS and CDR2 is FQNEAQ. The ends lost 1 base at V and 6 bases at J; junction bases unmatched: 5. CDR3 length: 15 residues. CDR3 sequence: CASSLGGLAGNEQFF. In DNA, the CDR3 is TGTGCCAGCAGCTTAGGGGGGCTAGCGGGCAATGAGCAGTTCTTC.

The rearrangement joins TRBV25-1 to TRBJ2-5, with D possibly being TRBD1 (7 bases). Per germline, CDR1 MGHDK and CDR2 SYGVNS. With 1 base removed from V and 5 bases from J, the gap between germline ends came to 17 bases. The CDR3 runs 16 residues. For the CDR3, the DNA is TGTGCCAGCAGTGAATGGGCCCAGGGGGGCCGGGAGACCCAGTACTTC. Residues: CASSEWAQGGRETQYF. Based on the CDR3 plus reference TRBV25-1 and TRBJ2-5, the full variable domain is EADIYQTPRYLVIGTGKKITLECSQTMGHDKMYWYQQDPGMELHLIHYSYGVNSTEKGDLSSESTVSRIRTEHFPLTLESARPSHTSQYLCASSEWAQGGRETQYFGPGTRLLVL.

V usage is TRBV24-1 and J usage is TRBJ2-5; D might be TRBD2 (6 bases). The CDR3 loop spans 13 amino acids. From germline, CDR1 is KGHDR and CDR2 SFDVKD. The ends were cut back, 6 bases at V and 1 base at J, with 8 bases in the middle. The CDR3 region is CATSLGGQETQYF. DNA of the CDR3: TGTGCCACCAGTTTGGGGGGCCAAGAGACCCAGTACTTC.

Only one count was recorded for this clone. The chain uses TRBV5-1 and TRBJ2-7; 8 bases are shared with TRBD2. Germline V CDR1 and CDR2: SGHRS, YFSETQ. The CDR3 has 14 residues. The V gene end was trimmed by 4 bases and the J gene end by 2 bases; junction bases not matched to a gene: 5. DNA for the CDR3: TGCGCCAGCAGCGGCCGGGGGGGACCCTACGAGCAGTACTTC. As protein: CASSGRGGPYEQYF.

This sequence joins TRBV21-1 and TRBJ2-7; the D call of TRBD2 is as the table states it, not checked on the DNA. TRBV21-1 is classified as a pseudogene. The CDR3 is 16 residues long. CDR3 region: CASTHPGVAGAYEQYF. CDR3 bases: TGTGCCAGCACCCACCCGGGGGTAGCGGGAGCCTACGAGCAGTACTTC.

This clone was observed a single time. This CDR3 is CASSPPTRPNEQFF. The CDR3 coding sequence is TGTGCCAGCAGTCCCCCCACTAGGCCCAATGAGCAGTTCTTC. The V and J genes are TRBV27 and TRBJ2-1; tentative D call: TRBD2 (5 bases). CDR3 length: 14 residues. CDR1 is MNHEY and CDR2 is SMNVEV in the germline V gene (reference sequence). Trimming removed 5 bases from V and 6 bases from J, with 14 bases in between.

The gene calls are TRBV25-1 and TRBJ2-2; 8 bases are shared with TRBD1. The CDR3 covers 15 residues. V trimming: 2 bases; J trimming: 3 bases; junction bases outside the gene matches: 2. The V gene's germline CDR1 is MGHDK and CDR2 SYGVNS. CDR3 nucleotides: TGTGCCAGCAGTGAAGCGGACAGGGACACCGGGGAGCTGTTTTTT. Amino acids: CASSEADRDTGELFF.

The chain employs TRBV19 and TRBJ1-1; 9 bases are shared with TRBD1. Germline CDR1 and CDR2: LNHDA and SQIVND (reference sequence). V trimming: 6 bases; J trimming: 5 bases; junction bases outside the gene matches: 10. The CDR3 spans 15 residues. The DNA of the CDR3 is TGTGCCAGTAGAGAAAAACAGGGGGCGCGGACTGAAGCTTTCTTT. Protein: CASREKQGARTEAFF.

This rearrangement joins TRBV6-6 to TRBJ1-2, with D unclear. The CDR3 consists of 12 residues. Trimming shortened V by 2 bases and J by 3 bases, and 4 bases separated the two germline ends. The germline CDR1 and CDR2 sequences are MNHNY and SVGAGI (reference sequence). This CDR3 reads CASSYVDYGYTF. The DNA of the CDR3 is TGTGCCAGCAGTTACGTAGACTATGGCTACACCTTC.

This sequence joins TRBV20-1 and TRBJ2-4; D might be TRBD2 (5 bases). CDR1 and CDR2 (germline): DFQATT, SNEGSKA (reference sequence). CDR3 length: 14 residues. Trimming left V 3 bases short and J 0 bases short, with 9 bases between. The CDR3 coding sequence is TGCAGTGCTAGTTCAGGACTAGCCAAAAACATTCAGTACTTC. As protein: CSASSGLAKNIQYF.

The V call is TRBV10-1, the J call TRBJ2-3, with a tentative D call TRBD2 (6 bases). This CDR3 spans 19 amino acids. Germline loops: CDR1 WNHNN, CDR2 SYGVQD (reference sequence). Trimming shortened V by 4 bases and J by 5 bases, and 28 bases separated the two germline ends. The CDR3 coding sequence is TGCGCCAGCAGTGGCCCACGATCGGGGAGGAGCCCCAACTTAGATACGCAGTATTTT. Protein: CASSGPRSGRSPNLDTQYF.

This clone was recorded only once. This sequence joins TRBV3-1 (or the pseudogene TRBV3-2) and TRBJ2-3; 10 nucleotides align to TRBD2. The CDR3 consists of 16 residues. V gave up 4 bases and J gave up 1 base; unmatched junction bases: 5. CDR1 and CDR2 from the germline V gene are LGHDT and YNNKEL (reference sequence). CDR3 sequence: CASSRASGSGTDTQYF. The CDR3 nucleotides are TGTGCCAGCAGCCGGGCTAGCGGGAGCGGCACAGATACGCAGTATTTT.

This clone was observed a few times. This sequence joins TRBV7-8 and TRBJ1-5, with D perhaps TRBD1 (5 bases). V lost 3 bases and J lost 3, with 9 bases in between. CDR1 SGHVS and CDR2 FQNEAQ come from the germline V gene. This CDR3 is built from 14 residues. The CDR3 bases are TGTGCCAGCAGCTTTAGGGGTTCCAATCAGCCCCAGCATTTT. Its protein product is CASSFRGSNQPQHF.

The rearrangement links TRBV6-2 or TRBV6-3 to TRBJ1-3; 7 bases agree with TRBD1. The CDR3 runs 14 residues. Per germline, CDR1 MNHEY and CDR2 SVGEGT. V trimming: 6 bases; J trimming: 7 bases; junction bases outside the gene matches: 9. The CDR3 nucleotides are TGTGCCAGCAGCGACAACTTACAGGGGAACACCATATATTTT. Residues: CASSDNLQGNTIYF.

V and J are TRBV6-5 and TRBJ2-7, with D possibly TRBD1 on 5 matching bases. The length of the CDR3 is 15 residues. Trimming took off 6 bases at V and 0 bases at J, with 15 bases between the two ends. From germline, CDR1 is MNHEY and CDR2 SVGAGI. The CDR3 here is CASRPDTGSSYEQYV. The DNA of the CDR3 is TGTGCCAGCAGGCCCGATACAGGCAGCTCCTACGAGCAGTACGTC.

V and J are TRBV19 and TRBJ2-7; 8 positions agree with TRBD1. V was pared by 3 bases and J by 4 bases, with 2 bases of the junction left unmatched. The CDR3 loop spans 13 amino acids. In germline, CDR1 is LNHDA, CDR2 SQIVND (reference sequence). The CDR3 loop reads CASSMGDRYEQYF. The DNA of the CDR3 is TGTGCCAGTAGTATGGGGGACAGGTACGAGCAGTACTTC.

Notes on this clone: A junction boundary mismatches the germline segment, possibly from a read error. The chain has TRBV7-9 and TRBJ1-3, with 8 bases fitting TRBD1. This CDR3 is built from 13 residues. Germline lookup yields CDR1 SEHNR and CDR2 FQNEAQ (reference sequence). The CDR3 coding sequence is TGTGCCAGCAGCCAGGGGGCTGGGAACACCATATATTTT. Protein: CASSQGAGNTIYF.

This clone was seen a single time. The V gene is TRBV27, the J gene TRBJ1-2; D perhaps matches TRBD1 (5 bases). There are 12 residues in the CDR3. Trimming removed 7 bases from V and 8 bases from J, with 14 bases in between. Germline V lookup: CDR1 MNHEY, CDR2 SMNVEV (reference sequence). The DNA of the CDR3 is TGTGCCAGCAAACGGGACCGGGGGGGCTACACCTTC. Its protein is CASKRDRGGYTF.

This chain uses TRBV9 with TRBJ1-1, with D tentatively TRBD1 (6 bases). Deletions cut 0 bases from V and 1 base from J, with 13 bases between. CDR3 length equals 16 residues. CDR1 and CDR2 (germline): SGDLS, YYNGEE. The chain's CDR3 is CASSVGLRGANTEAFF. The DNA of the CDR3 is TGTGCCAGCAGCGTAGGCCTCCGGGGGGCGAACACTGAAGCTTTCTTT. The full variable domain, its missing parts supplied by reference TRBV9 and TRBJ1-1, is DSGVTQTPKHLITATGQRVTLRCSPRSGDLSVYWYQQSLDQGLQFLIQYYNGEERAKGNILERFSAQQFPDLHSELNLSSLELGDSALYFCASSVGLRGANTEAFFGQGTRLTVV.

The J gene is TRBJ1-2, the V gene TRBV7-3, with 7 bases that match TRBD1. CDR3 length: 12 amino acids. Germline V gene lookup returns CDR1 SGHTA and CDR2 FQGTGA. The V and J ends lost 7 bases and 8 bases, in that order; junction bases with no gene match: 7. CDR3 residues: CASTAGGSGYTF. The CDR3, as DNA: TGTGCCAGCACGGCAGGGGGTTCGGGCTACACCTTC. The complete variable domain, with remaining parts taken from reference TRBV7-3 and TRBJ1-2, reads GAGVSQTPSNKVTEKGKYVELRCDPISGHTALYWYRQSLGQGPEFLIYFQGTGAADDSGLPNDRFFAVRPEGSVSTLKIQRTERGDSAVYLCASTAGGSGYTFGSGTRLTVV.